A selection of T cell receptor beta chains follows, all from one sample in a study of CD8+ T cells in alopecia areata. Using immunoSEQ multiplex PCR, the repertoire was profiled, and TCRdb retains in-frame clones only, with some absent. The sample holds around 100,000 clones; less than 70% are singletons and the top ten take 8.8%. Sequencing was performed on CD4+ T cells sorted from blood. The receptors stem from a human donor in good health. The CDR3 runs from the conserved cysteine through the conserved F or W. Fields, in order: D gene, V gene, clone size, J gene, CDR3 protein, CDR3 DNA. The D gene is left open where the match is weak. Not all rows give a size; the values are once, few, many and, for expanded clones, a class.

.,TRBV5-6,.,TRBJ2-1,CASSLALGAGPYNEQFF,TGTGCCAGCAGCTTGGCCTTAGGGGCGGGCCCCTACAATGAGCAGTTCTTC
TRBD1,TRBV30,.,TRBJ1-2,CAWSVERGRWGYGYTF,TGTGCCTGGAGTGTAGAGAGGGGGCGGTGGGGCTATGGCTACACCTTC
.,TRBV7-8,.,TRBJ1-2,CASSLSTRSLSNYGYTF,TGTGCCAGCAGCTTATCAACCCGGAGTCTTTCTAACTATGGCTACACCTTC
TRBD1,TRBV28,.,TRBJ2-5,CASSGGTGETQYF,TGTGCCAGCAGTGGTGGGACAGGGGAGACCCAGTACTTC
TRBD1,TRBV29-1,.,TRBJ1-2,CSGQGAGYGYTF,TGCAGCGGACAGGGGGCGGGCTATGGCTACACCTTC
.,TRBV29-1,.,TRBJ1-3,CSARGVGNSGNTIYF,TGCAGCGCCCGCGGAGTAGGAAACTCTGGAAACACCATATATTTT
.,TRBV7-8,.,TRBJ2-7,CASSPSAVSYEQYF,TGTGCCAGCAGCCCATCCGCCGTCTCCTACGAGCAGTACTTC
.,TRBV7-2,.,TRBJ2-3,CASSAPGAGTQYF,TGTGCCAGCAGCGCGCCCGGGGCCGGTACGCAGTATTTT
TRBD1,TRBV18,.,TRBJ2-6,CASSPNRGSGANVLTF,TGTGCCAGCTCACCTAACAGGGGGTCAGGGGCCAACGTCCTGACTTTC
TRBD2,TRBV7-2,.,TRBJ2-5,CASSLLTGGLGSETQYF,TGTGCCAGCAGCTTATTGACGGGGGGACTAGGATCGGAGACCCAGTACTTC
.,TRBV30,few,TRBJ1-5,CAWSVGGSNQPQHF,TGTGCCTGGAGTGTGGGTGGAAGCAATCAGCCCCAGCATTTT
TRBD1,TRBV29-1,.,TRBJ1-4,CSATGTGGATEKLFF,TGCAGCGCGACCGGGACAGGGGGCGCGACTGAAAAACTGTTTTTT
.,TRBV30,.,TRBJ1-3,CAWSSGGGGNTIYF,TGTGCCTGGAGTTCGGGGGGAGGCGGAAACACCATATATTTT
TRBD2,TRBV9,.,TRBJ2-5,CASSRGAGDQETQYF,TGTGCCAGCAGCCGTGGGGCGGGGGATCAAGAGACCCAGTACTTC
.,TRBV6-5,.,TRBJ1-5,CASSDFFSSGQPQHF,TGTGCCAGCAGCGATTTCTTTTCTTCTGGACAGCCCCAGCATTTT